This T cell receptor (beta chain) was captured by sequencing in a study of blood T cell repertoires in COVID-19. V was shortened by 5 bases and J by 4 bases, with 11 bases between the two germline ends. From germline, CDR1 is LNHDA and CDR2 SQIVND (reference sequence). This CDR3 region has 13 residues. Followed over time, Seattle patients had been enrolled while infection was active. Under the authors' procedure: Reference gene primers were amplified, and this amplification served to estimate nucleated cell counts. Profiling relied on immunoSEQ multiplex PCR, and the TCRdb table lists in-frame clones only, not all of them. The V and J calls and clone size come from that table; D and trimming were worked out from the DNA. The sample lists about 170,000 clones; about 92% were seen once.

Specimen: peripheral blood. The receptor comes from a young man with COVID-19, enrolled during active disease. The chain uses TRBV19 and TRBJ1-2; TRBD1 might be the D (6 bases). CDR3 DNA: TGTGCCAGTAGTTTCGGACAGACCTATGGCTACACCTTC. The encoded protein is CASSFGQTYGYTF. Complete variable domain (other parts from reference TRBV19 and TRBJ1-2): DGGITQSPKYLFRKEGQNVTLSCEQNLNHDAMYWYRQDPGQGLRLIYYSQIVNDFQKGDIAEGYSVSREKKESFPLTVTSAQKNPTAFYLCASSFGQTYGYTFGSGTRLTVV.